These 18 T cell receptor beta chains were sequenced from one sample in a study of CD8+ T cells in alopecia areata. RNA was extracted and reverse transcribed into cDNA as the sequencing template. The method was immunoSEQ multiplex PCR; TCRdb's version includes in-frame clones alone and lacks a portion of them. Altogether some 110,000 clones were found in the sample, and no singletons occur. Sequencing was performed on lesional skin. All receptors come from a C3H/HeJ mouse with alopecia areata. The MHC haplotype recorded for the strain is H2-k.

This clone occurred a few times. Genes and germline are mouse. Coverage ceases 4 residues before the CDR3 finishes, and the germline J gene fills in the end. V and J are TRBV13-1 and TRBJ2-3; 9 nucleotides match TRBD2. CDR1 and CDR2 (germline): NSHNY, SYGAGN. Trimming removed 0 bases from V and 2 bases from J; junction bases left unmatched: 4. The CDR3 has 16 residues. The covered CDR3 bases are TGTGCCAGCAGTGATGCAGTGGGGGGGCTTGCAGAA. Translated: CASSDAVGGLAE. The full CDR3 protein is CASSDAVGGLAETLYF.

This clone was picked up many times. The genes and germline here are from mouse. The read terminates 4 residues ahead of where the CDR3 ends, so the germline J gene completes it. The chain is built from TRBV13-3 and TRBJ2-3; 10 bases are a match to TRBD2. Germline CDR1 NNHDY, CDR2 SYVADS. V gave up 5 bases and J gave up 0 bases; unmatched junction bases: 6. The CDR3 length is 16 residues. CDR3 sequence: CASRGLGPISAETLYF. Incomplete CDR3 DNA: TGTGCCAGCAGGGGACTGGGGCCCATTAGTGCAGAA.

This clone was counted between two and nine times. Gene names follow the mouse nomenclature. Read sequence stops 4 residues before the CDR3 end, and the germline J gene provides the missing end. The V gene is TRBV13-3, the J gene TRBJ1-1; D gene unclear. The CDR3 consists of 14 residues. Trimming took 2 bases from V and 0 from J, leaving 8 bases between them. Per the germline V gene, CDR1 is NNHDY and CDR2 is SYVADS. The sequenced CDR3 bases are TGTGCCAGCAGTGAATGGCAGGCAAACACA. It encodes CASSEWQANT. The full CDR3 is CASSEWQANTEVFF.

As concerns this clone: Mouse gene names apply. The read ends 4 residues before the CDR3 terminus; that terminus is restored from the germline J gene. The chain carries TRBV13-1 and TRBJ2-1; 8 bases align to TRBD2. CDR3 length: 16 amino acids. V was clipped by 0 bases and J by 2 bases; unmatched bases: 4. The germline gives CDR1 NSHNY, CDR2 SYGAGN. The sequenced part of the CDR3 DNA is TGTGCCAGCAGTGATGCATCTGGGGGGTACTATGCT. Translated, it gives CASSDASGGYYA. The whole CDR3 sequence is CASSDASGGYYAEQFF.

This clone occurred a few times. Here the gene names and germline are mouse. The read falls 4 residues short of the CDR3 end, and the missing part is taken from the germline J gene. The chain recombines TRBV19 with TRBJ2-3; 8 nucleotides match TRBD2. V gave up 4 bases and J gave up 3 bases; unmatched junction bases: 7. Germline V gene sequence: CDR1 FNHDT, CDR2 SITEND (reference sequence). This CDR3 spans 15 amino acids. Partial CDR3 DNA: TGTGCCAGCAGTCCCGACTGGGGAGGGGCAGAA. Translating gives CASSPDWGGAE. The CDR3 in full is CASSPDWGGAETLYF.

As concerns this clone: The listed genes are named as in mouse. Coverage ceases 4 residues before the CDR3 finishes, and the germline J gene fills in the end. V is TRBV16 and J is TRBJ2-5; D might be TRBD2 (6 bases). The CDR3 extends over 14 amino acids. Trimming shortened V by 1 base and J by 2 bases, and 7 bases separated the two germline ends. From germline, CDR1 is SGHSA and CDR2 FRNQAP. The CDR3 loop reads CASSLVGVQDTQYF. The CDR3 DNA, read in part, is TGTGCAAGCAGCTTAGTGGGGGTCCAAGAC.

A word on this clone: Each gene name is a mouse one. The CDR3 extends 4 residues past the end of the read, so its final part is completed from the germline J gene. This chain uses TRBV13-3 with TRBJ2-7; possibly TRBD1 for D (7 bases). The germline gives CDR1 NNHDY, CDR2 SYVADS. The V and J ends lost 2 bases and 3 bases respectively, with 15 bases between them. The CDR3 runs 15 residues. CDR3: CASSDRGTPDYEQYF. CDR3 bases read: TGTGCCAGCAGTGACAGGGGGACTCCCGACTAT.

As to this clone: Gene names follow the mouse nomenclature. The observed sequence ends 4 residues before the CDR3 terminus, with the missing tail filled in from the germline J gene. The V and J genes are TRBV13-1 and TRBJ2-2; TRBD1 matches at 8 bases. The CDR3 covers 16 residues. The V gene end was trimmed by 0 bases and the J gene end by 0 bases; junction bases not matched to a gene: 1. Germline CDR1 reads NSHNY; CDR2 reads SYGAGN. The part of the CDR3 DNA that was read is TGTGCCAGCAGTGATGGACAGGGGTCAAACACCGGG. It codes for CASSDGQGSNTG. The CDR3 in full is CASSDGQGSNTGQLYF.

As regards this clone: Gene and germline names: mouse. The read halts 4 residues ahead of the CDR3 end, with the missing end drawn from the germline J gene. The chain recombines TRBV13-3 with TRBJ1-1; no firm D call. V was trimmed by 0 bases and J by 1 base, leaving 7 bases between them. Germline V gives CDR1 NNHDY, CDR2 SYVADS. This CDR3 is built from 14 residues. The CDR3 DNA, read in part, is TGTGCCAGCAGTGATGCCCAGAGAAACACA. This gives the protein CASSDAQRNT. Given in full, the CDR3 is CASSDAQRNTEVFF.

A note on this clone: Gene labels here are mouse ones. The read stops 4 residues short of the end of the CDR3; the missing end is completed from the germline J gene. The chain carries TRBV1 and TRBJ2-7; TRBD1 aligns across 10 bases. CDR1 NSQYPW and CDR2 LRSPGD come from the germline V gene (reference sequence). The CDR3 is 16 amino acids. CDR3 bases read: TGCACCTGCAGTGCAGATCCCGACAGGGGGCCGTAT. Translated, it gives CTCSADPDRGPY. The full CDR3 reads CTCSADPDRGPYEQYF.

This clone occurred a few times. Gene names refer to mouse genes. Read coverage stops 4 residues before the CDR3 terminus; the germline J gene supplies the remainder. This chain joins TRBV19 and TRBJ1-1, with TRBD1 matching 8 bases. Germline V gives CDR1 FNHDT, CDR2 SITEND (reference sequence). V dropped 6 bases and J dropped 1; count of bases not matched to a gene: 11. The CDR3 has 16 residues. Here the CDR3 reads CASTTPGQGRNTEVFF. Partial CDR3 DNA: TGTGCCAGCACCACCCCCGGACAGGGCCGGAACACA.

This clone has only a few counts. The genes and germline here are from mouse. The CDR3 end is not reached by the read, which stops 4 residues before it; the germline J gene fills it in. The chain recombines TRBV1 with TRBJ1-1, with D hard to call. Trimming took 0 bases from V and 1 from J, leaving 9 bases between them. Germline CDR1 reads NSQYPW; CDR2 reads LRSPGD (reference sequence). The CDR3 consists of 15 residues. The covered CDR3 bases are TGCACCTGCAGTGCAGAAAGACACAGGAACACA. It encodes CTCSAERHRNT. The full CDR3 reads CTCSAERHRNTEVFF.

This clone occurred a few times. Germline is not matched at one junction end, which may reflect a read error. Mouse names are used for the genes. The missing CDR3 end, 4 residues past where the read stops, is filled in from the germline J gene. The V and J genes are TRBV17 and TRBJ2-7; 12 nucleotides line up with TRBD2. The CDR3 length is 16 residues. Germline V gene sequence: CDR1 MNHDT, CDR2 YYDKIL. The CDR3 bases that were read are TGTGCTATCAGTAGCCCGGGGACTGGGGGGCTCTAT. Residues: CAISSPGTGGLY. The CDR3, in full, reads CAISSPGTGGLYEQYF.

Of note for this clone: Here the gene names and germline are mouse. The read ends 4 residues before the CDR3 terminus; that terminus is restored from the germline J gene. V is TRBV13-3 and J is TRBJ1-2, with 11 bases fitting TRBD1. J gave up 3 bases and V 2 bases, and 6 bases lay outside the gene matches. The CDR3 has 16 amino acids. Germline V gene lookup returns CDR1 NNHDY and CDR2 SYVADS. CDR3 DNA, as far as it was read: TGTGCCAGCAGTGACGCACGGGACAGGGGGTACTCC. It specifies CASSDARDRGYS. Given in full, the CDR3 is CASSDARDRGYSDYTF.

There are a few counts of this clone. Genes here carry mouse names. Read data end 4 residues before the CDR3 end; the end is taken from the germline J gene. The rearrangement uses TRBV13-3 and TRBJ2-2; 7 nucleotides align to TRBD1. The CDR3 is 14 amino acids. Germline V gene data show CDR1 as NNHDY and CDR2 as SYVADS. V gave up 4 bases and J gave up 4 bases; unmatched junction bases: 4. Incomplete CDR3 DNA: TGTGCCAGCAGTTCAGGGGGAACCACCGGG. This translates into CASSSGGTTG. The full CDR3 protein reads CASSSGGTTGQLYF.

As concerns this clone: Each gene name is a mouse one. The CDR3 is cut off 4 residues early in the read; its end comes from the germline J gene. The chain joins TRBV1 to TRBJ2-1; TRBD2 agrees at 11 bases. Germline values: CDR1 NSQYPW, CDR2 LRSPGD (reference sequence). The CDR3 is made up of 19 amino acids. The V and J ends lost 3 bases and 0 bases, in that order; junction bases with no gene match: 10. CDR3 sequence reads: CTCSAPALGTGGNYAEQFF. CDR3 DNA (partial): TGCACCTGCAGTGCGCCTGCCCTCGGGACTGGGGGTAACTATGCT.

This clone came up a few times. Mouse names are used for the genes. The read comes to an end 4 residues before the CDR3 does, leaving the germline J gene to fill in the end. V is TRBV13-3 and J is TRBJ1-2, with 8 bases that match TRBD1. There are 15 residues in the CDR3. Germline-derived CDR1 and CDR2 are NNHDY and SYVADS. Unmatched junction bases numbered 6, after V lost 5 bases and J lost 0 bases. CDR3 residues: CASSPAGQANSDYTF. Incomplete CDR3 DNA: TGTGCCAGCAGCCCCGCGGGACAGGCAAACTCC.

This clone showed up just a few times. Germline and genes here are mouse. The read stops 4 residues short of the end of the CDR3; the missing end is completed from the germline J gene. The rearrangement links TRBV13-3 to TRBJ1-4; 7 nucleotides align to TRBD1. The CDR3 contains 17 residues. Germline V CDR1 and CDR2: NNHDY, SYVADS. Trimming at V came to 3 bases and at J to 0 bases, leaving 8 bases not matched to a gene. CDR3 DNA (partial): TGTGCCAGCAGTGGAGCCCAGGGACAGCTTTCCAACGAA. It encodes CASSGAQGQLSNE. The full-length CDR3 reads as CASSGAQGQLSNERLFF.